A selection of T cell receptor beta chains follows, all from one sample in a study of blood T cell repertoires in COVID-19. Generated by immunoSEQ multiplex PCR, the TCRdb table keeps only in-frame clones and is missing some. Among 250,000 or so clones listed, approximately 88% were seen once. Sample: peripheral blood. These receptor sequences come from a woman aged 25 to 39 with acute or convalescent COVID-19. The CDR3 runs from the conserved cysteine through the conserved F or W. The D gene is left open where the match is weak. Clone size is not always given. Where it is, it says once, few, many or a class for expanded clones.

D gene: .
V gene: TRBV5-5
clone size: .
J gene: TRBJ1-5
CDR3 protein: CASSFWDSHNQPQHF
CDR3 DNA: TGTGCCAGCAGCTTTTGGGACTCCCACAATCAGCCCCAGCATTTT

D gene: TRBD2
V gene: TRBV10-3
clone size: once
J gene: TRBJ2-3
CDR3 protein: CAISDGTGAGSDTQYF
CDR3 DNA: TGTGCCATCAGTGACGGCACGGGAGCGGGGTCAGATACGCAGTATTTT

D gene: TRBD1
V gene: TRBV15
clone size: .
J gene: TRBJ1-3
CDR3 protein: CATKDGQGSGNTIYF
CDR3 DNA: TGTGCCACCAAGGATGGACAGGGCTCTGGAAACACCATATATTTT

D gene: TRBD2
V gene: TRBV6-5
clone size: .
J gene: TRBJ2-5
CDR3 protein: CASRFSGGRAETQYF
CDR3 DNA: TGTGCCAGCAGATTTAGCGGGGGAAGAGCGGAGACCCAGTACTTC

D gene: TRBD2
V gene: TRBV9
clone size: .
J gene: TRBJ2-6
CDR3 protein: CASSVEVSGRTGANVLTF
CDR3 DNA: TGTGCCAGCAGCGTAGAGGTTAGCGGGAGAACTGGGGCCAACGTCCTGACTTTC

D gene: .
V gene: TRBV7-2
clone size: .
J gene: TRBJ1-6
CDR3 protein: CASSPGSRNSPLHF
CDR3 DNA: TGTGCCAGCAGCCCCGGGAGTCGGAATTCACCCCTCCACTTT

D gene: .
V gene: TRBV5-5
clone size: .
J gene: TRBJ2-3
CDR3 protein: CASSHTWAGEDTQYF
CDR3 DNA: TGTGCCAGCAGCCACACCTGGGCAGGGGAAGATACGCAGTATTTT

D gene: TRBD1
V gene: TRBV3-1/TRBV3-2
clone size: .
J gene: TRBJ2-7
CDR3 protein: CASSHSGGQSTYEQYF
CDR3 DNA: TGTGCCAGCAGCCATTCTGGGGGACAGTCAACCTACGAGCAGTACTTC

D gene: TRBD2
V gene: TRBV6-5
clone size: .
J gene: TRBJ2-3
CDR3 protein: CASTPSGRAGDTQYF
CDR3 DNA: TGTGCCAGCACCCCTAGCGGGAGGGCCGGTGATACGCAGTATTTT

D gene: TRBD2
V gene: TRBV2
clone size: few
J gene: TRBJ2-3
CDR3 protein: CASSMASGRDTQYF
CDR3 DNA: TGTGCCAGCAGTATGGCTAGCGGGAGGGATACGCAGTATTTT

D gene: TRBD1
V gene: TRBV6-4
clone size: .
J gene: TRBJ2-5
CDR3 protein: CASSEGTGSETQYF
CDR3 DNA: TGTGCCAGCAGTGAGGGGACAGGGTCGGAGACCCAGTACTTC

D gene: TRBD1
V gene: TRBV27
clone size: .
J gene: TRBJ1-4
CDR3 protein: CASSKNRGTNEKLFF
CDR3 DNA: TGTGCCAGCAGTAAGAACAGGGGGACGAATGAAAAACTGTTTTTT

D gene: TRBD1
V gene: TRBV7-9
clone size: .
J gene: TRBJ1-2
CDR3 protein: CASSPPGQGLLGYGYTF
CDR3 DNA: TGTGCCAGCAGCCCACCGGGACAGGGTCTCTTGGGGTATGGCTACACCTTC

D gene: .
V gene: TRBV10-3
clone size: .
J gene: TRBJ2-5
CDR3 protein: CATVGGTGETQYF
CDR3 DNA: TGTGCCACCGTGGGAGGTACTGGAGAGACCCAGTACTTC

D gene: TRBD2
V gene: TRBV10-2
clone size: .
J gene: TRBJ2-7
CDR3 protein: CASSESQREHEQYF
CDR3 DNA: TGCGCCAGCAGTGAGTCCCAGCGGGAGCACGAGCAGTACTTC

D gene: TRBD1
V gene: TRBV7-2
clone size: .
J gene: TRBJ2-1
CDR3 protein: CASSLIRGGGEQFF
CDR3 DNA: TGTGCCAGCAGCTTAATTCGAGGGGGCGGTGAGCAGTTCTTC

D gene: TRBD2
V gene: TRBV15
clone size: .
J gene: TRBJ2-1
CDR3 protein: CATSRDWTSVYNEQFF
CDR3 DNA: TGTGCCACCAGCAGAGATTGGACTAGCGTCTACAATGAGCAGTTCTTC

D gene: .
V gene: TRBV3-1/TRBV3-2
clone size: .
J gene: TRBJ1-3
CDR3 protein: CASSRLASLGVSGNTIYF
CDR3 DNA: TGTGCCAGCAGCCGCCTGGCTTCCCTCGGAGTCTCTGGAAACACCATATATTTT

D gene: .
V gene: TRBV24-1
clone size: .
J gene: TRBJ2-3
CDR3 protein: CATSDLGASSTDTQYF
CDR3 DNA: TGTGCCACCAGTGATTTGGGAGCATCTAGCACAGATACGCAGTATTTT

D gene: TRBD2
V gene: TRBV5-1
clone size: .
J gene: TRBJ2-5
CDR3 protein: CASSLAAGGPRETQYF
CDR3 DNA: TGCGCCAGCAGCTTGGCAGCGGGAGGGCCACGGGAGACCCAGTACTTC

D gene: TRBD1
V gene: TRBV7-9
clone size: .
J gene: TRBJ2-7
CDR3 protein: CASSDRGFEQYF
CDR3 DNA: TGTGCCAGCAGCGACAGGGGGTTCGAGCAGTACTTC

D gene: .
V gene: TRBV20-1
clone size: few
J gene: TRBJ1-2
CDR3 protein: CSARQGYGYTF
CDR3 DNA: TGCAGTGCTAGACAGGGGTATGGCTACACCTTC

D gene: TRBD1
V gene: TRBV6-5
clone size: .
J gene: TRBJ1-4
CDR3 protein: CASRDRAANEKLFF
CDR3 DNA: TGTGCCAGCAGAGACAGGGCCGCTAATGAAAAACTGTTTTTT

D gene: .
V gene: TRBV18
clone size: few
J gene: TRBJ1-1
CDR3 protein: CASSPRGQNTEAFF
CDR3 DNA: TGTGCCAGCTCACCACGGGGCCAGAACACTGAAGCTTTCTTT

D gene: TRBD1
V gene: TRBV19
clone size: .
J gene: TRBJ1-1
CDR3 protein: CASSPTGGLTEAFF
CDR3 DNA: TGTGCCAGTAGTCCCACAGGGGGTCTTACTGAAGCTTTCTTT

D gene: TRBD2
V gene: TRBV9
clone size: .
J gene: TRBJ2-1
CDR3 protein: CASSMGLAGENEQFF
CDR3 DNA: TGTGCCAGCAGTATGGGGTTGGCGGGAGAAAATGAGCAGTTCTTC

D gene: .
V gene: TRBV6-2/TRBV6-3
clone size: .
J gene: TRBJ1-1
CDR3 protein: CASSYRVGGRGGDTEAFF
CDR3 DNA: TGTGCCAGCAGTTACCGCGTCGGCGGGCGCGGAGGGGACACTGAAGCTTTCTTT

D gene: TRBD2
V gene: TRBV19
clone size: .
J gene: TRBJ2-1
CDR3 protein: CASSSGSVSEQFF
CDR3 DNA: TGTGCCAGTAGTAGCGGGAGTGTCAGTGAGCAGTTCTTC

D gene: .
V gene: TRBV18
clone size: .
J gene: TRBJ2-7
CDR3 protein: CASSPPGAGKGEQYF
CDR3 DNA: TGTGCCAGCTCACCACCTGGGGCAGGGAAGGGCGAGCAGTACTTC

D gene: TRBD2
V gene: TRBV9
clone size: .
J gene: TRBJ2-7
CDR3 protein: CASSVEGGDTYEQYF
CDR3 DNA: TGTGCCAGCAGCGTAGAGGGAGGGGATACCTACGAGCAGTACTTC

D gene: .
V gene: TRBV19
clone size: .
J gene: TRBJ2-2
CDR3 protein: CASPKNTGELFF
CDR3 DNA: TGTGCCAGCCCAAAAAACACCGGGGAGCTGTTTTTT

D gene: .
V gene: TRBV5-8
clone size: .
J gene: TRBJ2-1
CDR3 protein: CASNNKTTSYNEQFF
CDR3 DNA: TGTGCCAGCAACAATAAGACTACCTCCTACAATGAGCAGTTCTTC

D gene: .
V gene: TRBV29-1
clone size: .
J gene: TRBJ2-2
CDR3 protein: CSGGHSNTGELFF
CDR3 DNA: TGCAGCGGCGGACACTCGAACACCGGGGAGCTGTTTTTT

D gene: TRBD1
V gene: TRBV27
clone size: .
J gene: TRBJ2-1
CDR3 protein: CASTKGTAYDEQFF
CDR3 DNA: TGTGCCAGCACCAAGGGGACAGCTTACGATGAGCAGTTCTTC

D gene: TRBD2
V gene: TRBV2
clone size: .
J gene: TRBJ2-3
CDR3 protein: CASSGTGLAALSTDTQYF
CDR3 DNA: TGTGCCAGCAGTGGAACGGGACTAGCGGCCTTAAGCACAGATACGCAGTATTTT

D gene: .
V gene: TRBV19
clone size: .
J gene: TRBJ2-2
CDR3 protein: CASSIAPRGAGELFF
CDR3 DNA: TGTGCCAGTAGTATAGCCCCCAGGGGTGCCGGGGAGCTGTTTTTT

D gene: .
V gene: TRBV7-2
clone size: .
J gene: TRBJ1-4
CDR3 protein: CASSLVQPGELFF
CDR3 DNA: TGTGCCAGCAGCTTAGTGCAACCGGGGGAACTGTTTTTT

D gene: .
V gene: TRBV19
clone size: .
J gene: TRBJ2-7
CDR3 protein: CASSISGYSSYEQYF
CDR3 DNA: TGTGCCAGTAGTATATCGGGGTATAGCTCCTACGAGCAGTACTTC

D gene: .
V gene: TRBV6-5
clone size: once
J gene: TRBJ2-1
CDR3 protein: CASKIGVSYNEQFF
CDR3 DNA: TGTGCCAGCAAGATAGGGGTAAGCTACAATGAGCAGTTCTTC

D gene: .
V gene: TRBV27
clone size: .
J gene: TRBJ2-2
CDR3 protein: CASSLLTGELFF
CDR3 DNA: TGTGCCAGCAGTTTACTGACCGGGGAGCTGTTTTTT

D gene: TRBD2
V gene: TRBV3-1/TRBV3-2
clone size: .
J gene: TRBJ2-4
CDR3 protein: CASSHGGRAKNIQYF
CDR3 DNA: TGTGCCAGCAGCCACGGCGGGAGGGCCAAAAACATTCAGTACTTC

D gene: .
V gene: TRBV7-9
clone size: .
J gene: TRBJ2-4
CDR3 protein: CASSLNVAEGIQYF
CDR3 DNA: TGTGCCAGCAGCCTCAACGTTGCGGAGGGCATTCAGTACTTC

D gene: .
V gene: TRBV21-1
clone size: .
J gene: TRBJ1-5
CDR3 protein: CASSSLNQPQHF
CDR3 DNA: TGTGCCAGCAGCTCACTCAATCAGCCCCAGCATTTT

D gene: TRBD2
V gene: TRBV7-2
clone size: .
J gene: TRBJ2-5
CDR3 protein: CASSFSGRETQYF
CDR3 DNA: TGTGCCAGCAGCTTTAGCGGGAGAGAGACCCAGTACTTC

D gene: TRBD2
V gene: TRBV7-8
clone size: .
J gene: TRBJ2-1
CDR3 protein: CASSQGTRRANEQFF
CDR3 DNA: TGTGCCAGCAGCCAAGGGACTAGAAGGGCCAATGAGCAGTTCTTC

D gene: TRBD2
V gene: TRBV27
clone size: once
J gene: TRBJ2-7
CDR3 protein: CASSSISGRAPYF
CDR3 DNA: TGTGCCAGCAGTTCAATCAGCGGGAGGGCTCCGTACTTC

D gene: .
V gene: TRBV30
clone size: once
J gene: TRBJ2-6
CDR3 protein: CASKGTGPVGANVLTF
CDR3 DNA: TGTGCCTCCAAAGGTACAGGGCCCGTGGGGGCCAACGTCCTGACTTTC

D gene: .
V gene: TRBV7-9
clone size: .
J gene: TRBJ1-5
CDR3 protein: CASSLGNRADQPQHF
CDR3 DNA: TGTGCCAGCAGCTTAGGTAACAGGGCGGATCAGCCCCAGCATTTT

D gene: .
V gene: TRBV12-3/TRBV12-4
clone size: .
J gene: TRBJ1-1
CDR3 protein: CASSLGAEAFF
CDR3 DNA: TGTGCCAGCAGTCTCGGGGCTGAAGCTTTCTTT

D gene: .
V gene: TRBV7-9
clone size: .
J gene: TRBJ2-2
CDR3 protein: CASTGAWSSGSINTGELFF
CDR3 DNA: TGTGCCAGCACCGGTGCTTGGAGTTCGGGGTCCATAAACACCGGGGAGCTGTTTTTT

D gene: TRBD1
V gene: TRBV10-2
clone size: .
J gene: TRBJ2-2
CDR3 protein: CASSEQGVTGELFF
CDR3 DNA: TGCGCCAGCAGTGAACAGGGGGTAACCGGGGAGCTGTTTTTT

D gene: TRBD2
V gene: TRBV27
clone size: .
J gene: TRBJ2-2
CDR3 protein: CASSTNRGLAARTNTGELFF
CDR3 DNA: TGTGCCAGCAGTACAAACAGGGGACTAGCGGCTAGAACGAACACCGGGGAGCTGTTTTTT

D gene: TRBD2
V gene: TRBV3-1/TRBV3-2
clone size: .
J gene: TRBJ2-5
CDR3 protein: CASSQRQGLALDRETQYF
CDR3 DNA: TGTGCCAGCAGCCAAAGACAGGGACTAGCGCTAGACAGAGAGACCCAGTACTTC

D gene: .
V gene: TRBV6-5
clone size: few
J gene: TRBJ2-1
CDR3 protein: CASSYSRVLSYNEQFF
CDR3 DNA: TGTGCCAGCAGTTACTCGCGGGTATTATCCTACAATGAGCAGTTCTTC